This T cell receptor (beta chain) comes out of a study of blood T cell repertoires in COVID-19. Turning to the study itself: Collection of acute and convalescent COVID-19 samples took place in the United States, Italy and Spain. PBMCs, B-cell-depleted T cells, or T cells were the source of the cDNA or gDNA that made up the material.

V lost 7 bases and J lost 5, with 17 bases in between. CDR1 and CDR2 (germline): LNHDA, SQIVND (reference sequence). The CDR3 runs to 14 residues. How the authors handled the data: Reference gene primer amplification yielded estimated nucleated cell counts. Assay: immunoSEQ multiplex PCR; the TCRdb copy retains only in-frame clones and omits some. The DNA was the basis for D and trimming; V, J and clone size are from that table. Of about 220,000 clones in the sample, about 85% were seen once. V is TRBV19 and J is TRBJ1-2; tentative D call: TRBD1 (6 bases). The sequence was collected from a man aged 25-45 years with active or convalescent COVID-19. Sequenced sample: peripheral blood. CDR3 in amino acids: CASTFPGGWYGYTF. The DNA of the CDR3 is TGTGCCAGTACGTTCCCGGGGGGCTGGTATGGCTACACCTTC.